This TCR beta chain was retrieved from a study of cytomegalovirus exposure and HLA in healthy donors. As to this clone: No antigen is known for it.

Study-level points and caveats: Segments of the TCR beta V type were, in most cases, productive about 87% or about 30% of the time in an earlier analysis.

With 60 Vbeta and 13 Jbeta primers, the PCR was carried out. The table came from immunoSEQ multiplex PCR; TCRdb's copy has only in-frame clones and leaves some out. Among 82,000 or so clones listed, around 10% were seen once. Trimming shortened V by 5 bases and J by 5 bases, and 16 bases separated the two germline ends. Germline CDR1 is MNHEY and CDR2 is SMNVEV (reference sequence). The CDR3 spans 15 residues. The genes are TRBV27 and TRBJ1-5; TRBD1 is a possible D gene (6 bases). This receptor was obtained from a man between 60 and 70 years old in good health and CMV-seropositive. The specimen was PBMCs. In DNA form, the CDR3 reads TGTGCCAGCAGTCCACTGACAGGAAGGGATCAGCCCCAGCATTTT. Amino acid sequence: CASSPLTGRDQPQHF.